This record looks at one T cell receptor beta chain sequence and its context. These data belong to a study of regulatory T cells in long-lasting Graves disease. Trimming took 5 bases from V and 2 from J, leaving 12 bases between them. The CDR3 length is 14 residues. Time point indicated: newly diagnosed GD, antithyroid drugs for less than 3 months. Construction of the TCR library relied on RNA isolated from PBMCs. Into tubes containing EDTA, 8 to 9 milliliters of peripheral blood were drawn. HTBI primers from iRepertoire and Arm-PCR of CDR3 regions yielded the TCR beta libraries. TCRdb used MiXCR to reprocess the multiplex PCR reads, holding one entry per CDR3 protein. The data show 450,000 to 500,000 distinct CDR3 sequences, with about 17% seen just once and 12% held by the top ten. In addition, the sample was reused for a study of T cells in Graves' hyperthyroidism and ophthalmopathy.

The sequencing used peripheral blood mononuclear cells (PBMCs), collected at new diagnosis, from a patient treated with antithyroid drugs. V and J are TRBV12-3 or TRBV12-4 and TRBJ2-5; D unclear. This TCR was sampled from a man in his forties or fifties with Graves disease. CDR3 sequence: CASSHLGPQETQYF. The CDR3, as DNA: TGTGCCAGCAGTCACCTAGGCCCACAAGAGACCCAGTACTTC.